These 27 T cell receptor beta chains share one sample of origin, sequenced in a study of shared clonotypes between healthy human individuals. Sequencing was performed with immunoSEQ multiplex PCR; in TCRdb, only in-frame clones are kept and a portion is missing. The data show roughly 1,000,000 clones, 75% to 85% seen once. Specimen: memory CD4+ T cells from PBMCs. Documented subset: CD45RA-negative fraction. The receptors come from a man younger than 30 in good health. Some clones in this sample may be carry-over from other donors' samples.

On this clone itself: Other DNA sequences from this sample encode an identical CDR3 as well. J is TRBJ2-7 and V is TRBV2, with D perhaps matching TRBD2 (6 bases). Trimming removed 7 bases from V and 0 bases from J, with 10 bases in between. The CDR3 sequence is 13 residues long. The V gene's germline CDR1 is SNHLY and CDR2 FYNNEI. CDR3: CASIGGTSYEQYF. The CDR3 DNA reads TGTGCCAGCATCGGGGGAACCTCCTACGAGCAGTACTTC.

A note on this clone: This same CDR3 is encoded by further DNA sequences in the sample. The chain uses TRBV18 and TRBJ2-3; D is undetermined. Germline lookup yields CDR1 KGHSH and CDR2 LQKENI. V shed 2 bases and J shed 2 bases, with 5 bases lying between them. The CDR3 is 13 residues long. The CDR3 bases are TGTGCCAGCTCACCAAGCATCACAGATACGCAGTATTTT. This sequence encodes CASSPSITDTQYF. Full variable domain (outside the CDR3, taken from reference TRBV18 and TRBJ2-3): NAGVMQNPRHLVRRRGQEARLRCSPMKGHSHVYWYRQLPEEGLKFMVYLQKENIIDESGMPKERFSAEFPKEGPSILRIQQVVRGDSAAYFCASSPSITDTQYFGPGTRLTVL.

The CDR3 sequence is CSVWDGNTEAFF. CDR3 coding DNA: TGCAGCGTTTGGGACGGGAACACTGAAGCTTTCTTT. The gene calls are TRBV29-1 and TRBJ1-1; the D gene is possibly TRBD1 (5 bases). The ends were cut back, 5 bases at V and 1 base at J, with 8 bases in the middle. Germline V gives CDR1 SQVTM, CDR2 ANQGSEA. The CDR3 totals 12 residues.

The genes are TRBV27 and TRBJ1-5; 7 bases agree with TRBD1. Trimming removed 4 bases from V and 1 base from J; junction bases left unmatched: 4. The germline gives CDR1 MNHEY, CDR2 SMNVEV (reference sequence). The CDR3 extends over 15 amino acids. CDR3 in amino acids: CASSSQGRSNQPQHF. The CDR3 DNA reads TGTGCCAGCAGTTCACAGGGGAGAAGCAATCAGCCCCAGCATTTT.

This sequence joins TRBV5-8 and TRBJ1-5; D unclear. In germline, CDR1 is SGHTS, CDR2 YDEGEE. Between the trimmed V and J ends, which lost 4 bases and 0 bases, there was a span of 8 bases. The CDR3 spans 14 residues. CDR3 loop: CASSTRYSNQPQHF. CDR3 nucleotide sequence: TGTGCCAGCAGCACAAGGTATAGCAATCAGCCCCAGCATTTT.

The J gene is TRBJ2-5, the V gene TRBV5-1; 7 bases agree with TRBD1. There are 14 residues in the CDR3. The trim removed 5 bases at V and 1 base at J, leaving 5 bases unmatched. Germline CDR1 and CDR2: SGHRS and YFSETQ. DNA of the CDR3: TGCGCCAGCAGGACAGGGCGGACCCAAGAGACCCAGTACTTC. Protein: CASRTGRTQETQYF.

A word on this clone: The same CDR3 can be traced to other DNA sequences in this sample. This chain connects TRBV15 to TRBJ2-1; tentatively, D is TRBD1 or TRBD2 (5 bases each). The CDR3 loop spans 12 amino acids. CDR1 and CDR2 (germline): LNHNV, YYDKDF (reference sequence). V lost 1 base, J lost 7 bases, and 5 bases lay in between. CDR3 sequence: CATSRGGNEQFF. The CDR3 DNA reads TGTGCCACCAGCAGAGGGGGGAATGAGCAGTTCTTC.

As concerns this clone: This may arise from a read error, as a much more abundant clone is one base away. This sequence joins TRBV7-9 and TRBJ1-5; 8 bases are a match to TRBD1. Germline CDR1 is SEHNR and CDR2 is FQNEAQ (reference sequence). CDR3 size: 13 residues. The trim removed 5 bases at V and 4 bases at J, leaving 1 base unmatched. The CDR3 DNA reads TGTGCCAGCAGCCGACAGGGGAATCAGCCCCAGCATTTT. It yields the protein CASSRQGNQPQHF. The variable domain in full, completed from reference TRBV7-9 and TRBJ1-5, reads DTGVSQNPRHKITKRGQNVTFRCDPISEHNRLYWYRQTLGQGPEFLTYFQNEAQLEKSRLLSDRFSAERPKGSFSTLEIQRTEQGDSAMYLCASSRQGNQPQHFGDGTRLSIL.

The chain uses TRBV11-2 and TRBJ1-4, with D possibly being TRBD1 (5 bases). Trimming took off 5 bases at V and 4 bases at J, with 11 bases between the two ends. The CDR3 runs 14 residues. Germline-derived CDR1 and CDR2 are SGHAT and FQNNGV. The CDR3 region is CASSMGPRNEKLFF. CDR3 sequence (DNA): TGTGCCAGCAGCATGGGACCGCGTAATGAAAAACTGTTTTTT.

In its sample, this clone was seen a few times. The chain couples TRBV2 to TRBJ1-2; TRBD1 matches at 7 bases. The CDR3 is 13 amino acids. Germline CDR1 is SNHLY and CDR2 is FYNNEI. V was clipped by 4 bases and J by 8 bases; unmatched bases: 7. For the CDR3, the DNA is TGTGCCAGCAGTGTGGTAACAGGGGAAGGCTACACCTTC. This encodes CASSVVTGEGYTF.

J is TRBJ1-6 and V is TRBV28; 7 nucleotides line up with TRBD1. CDR1 MDHEN and CDR2 SYDVKM come from the germline V gene. With V trimmed by 6 bases and J by 10 bases, 12 bases remained unmatched. The CDR3 is 15 amino acids. CDR3 DNA: TGTGCCAGCAGCCCTACCGACAGGGTGGAATCACCCCTCCACTTT. Protein: CASSPTDRVESPLHF.

This rearrangement joins TRBV2 to TRBJ2-5; D is unclear. This CDR3 is built from 10 residues. Trimming removed 7 bases from V and 4 bases from J, with 4 bases in between. Germline V gene data show CDR1 as SNHLY and CDR2 as FYNNEI. The CDR3 bases are TGTGCCAGCATGGTAGAGACCCAGTACTTC. Encoded protein: CASMVETQYF.

J is TRBJ2-1 and V is TRBV30; D call uncertain. CDR1 is GTSNPN and CDR2 is SVGIG in the germline V gene (reference sequence). The CDR3 length is 11 residues. The V end was cut by 1 base, the J end by 7 bases, with 5 bases between. The CDR3 DNA follows: TGTGCCTGGAGTGCCCAAAATGAGCAGTTCTTC. Residues: CAWSAQNEQFF.

V is TRBV28 and J is TRBJ2-5; D not resolved. Trimming shortened V by 7 bases and J by 1 base, and 13 bases separated the two germline ends. CDR3 size: 14 residues. Germline CDR1 and CDR2: MDHEN and SYDVKM. In DNA form, the CDR3 reads TGTGCCAGCAACCCGTCAGCCGGCCAAGAGACCCAGTACTTC. Protein: CASNPSAGQETQYF. The full variable domain, completed using reference TRBV28 and TRBJ2-5, is DVKVTQSSRYLVKRTGEKVFLECVQDMDHENMFWYRQDPGLGLRLIYFSYDVKMKEKGDIPEGYSVSREKKERFSLILESASTNQTSMYLCASNPSAGQETQYFGPGTRLLVL.

The gene calls are TRBV5-4 and TRBJ2-1; 12 nucleotides line up with TRBD2. After removal of 4 bases from V and 3 bases from J, the junction contained 5 bases not matched to a gene. Germline V gene data show CDR1 as SGHNT and CDR2 as YYREEE (reference sequence). This CDR3 region has 16 residues. CDR3 loop: CASSPRLAGVYNEQFF. As DNA, the CDR3 is TGTGCCAGCAGCCCGAGACTAGCGGGGGTCTACAATGAGCAGTTCTTC.

This rearrangement joins TRBV5-1 to TRBJ2-7, with a weak D call TRBD1 (5 bases). V was cut by 0 bases and J by 7 bases, with 14 bases left in between. This CDR3 region has 14 residues. The germline CDR1 and CDR2 sequences are SGHRS and YFSETQ. DNA of the CDR3: TGCGCCAGCAGCTTGGAGCAGGGTACGAGGGAGCAGTACTTC. This translates into CASSLEQGTREQYF.

This clone came up once. The J gene is TRBJ2-1, the V gene TRBV5-1; no clear D gene. This CDR3 contains 18 residues. Trimming stripped 1 base from V and 8 bases from J, with 25 bases between. Germline CDR1 and CDR2: SGHRS and YFSETQ. The CDR3 DNA sequence: TGCGCCAGCAGCTTGCCGGTTATCGCCGCCGCAAACGTGGATGAGCAGTTCTTC. Translation gives CASSLPVIAAANVDEQFF.

The chain couples TRBV6-5 to TRBJ2-6, with D possibly TRBD2 on 5 matching bases. Trimming stripped 5 bases from V and 0 bases from J, with 8 bases between. The CDR3 has 15 amino acids. Germline V gives CDR1 MNHEY, CDR2 SVGAGI. CDR3 amino acids: CASSRGFSGANVLTF. The CDR3 DNA sequence: TGTGCCAGCAGTCGCGGGTTCTCTGGGGCCAACGTCCTGACTTTC.

The chain couples TRBV5-1 to TRBJ2-3; 8 bases are a match to TRBD2. This CDR3 has 15 residues. Trimming removed 4 bases from V and 0 bases from J; junction bases left unmatched: 4. The germline V gene has CDR1 SGHRS and CDR2 YFSETQ. CDR3 in DNA: TGCGCCAGCAGCGTTAGCGGGGAGAGCACAGATACGCAGTATTTT. Protein product: CASSVSGESTDTQYF.

The rearrangement joins TRBV11-1 to TRBJ1-1, with TRBD1 as a possible D gene (6 bases). Germline CDR1 is SGHAT and CDR2 is FQDESV (reference sequence). The length of the CDR3 is 15 residues. The germline V and J ends were trimmed by 1 base and 4 bases, with 13 bases remaining between them. The CDR3, as DNA: TGTGCCAGCAGCTTAGAGGGACACCAGAGCACTGAAGCTTTCTTT. Encoded protein: CASSLEGHQSTEAFF. Full variable domain (remainder filled in from reference TRBV11-1 and TRBJ1-1): EAEVAQSPRYKITEKSQAVAFWCDPISGHATLYWYRQILGQGPELLVQFQDESVVDDSQLPKDRFSAERLKGVDSTLKIQPAELGDSAMYLCASSLEGHQSTEAFFGQGTRLTVV.

This chain connects TRBV9 to TRBJ2-2, with TRBD1 as a possible D gene (6 bases). The CDR3 extends over 17 amino acids. Trimming removed 2 bases at V and 1 base at J, with 15 bases between. Per the germline V gene, CDR1 is SGDLS and CDR2 is YYNGEE. CDR3 loop: CASSVDPLRGNTGELFF. In nucleotides, the CDR3 is TGTGCCAGCAGCGTCGATCCACTCAGGGGGAACACCGGGGAGCTGTTTTTT.

The rearrangement uses TRBV4-3 and TRBJ2-3; 8 bases map to TRBD1. Germline assignment: CDR1 LGHNA and CDR2 YSLEER. V lost 3 bases to trimming and J lost 3 bases; unmatched junction nucleotides: 2. This CDR3 region has 14 residues. CDR3 region: CASSQDRVTDTQYF. For the CDR3, the DNA is TGCGCCAGCAGCCAGGACAGGGTGACAGATACGCAGTATTTT.

This chain links TRBV29-1 with TRBJ1-2; D not resolved. The CDR3 runs 15 residues. CDR1 is SQVTM and CDR2 is ANQGSEA in the germline V gene. With 2 bases removed from V and 4 bases from J, the gap between germline ends came to 17 bases. CDR3: CSVEFNPTVAYGYTF. In nucleotides, the CDR3 is TGCAGCGTTGAATTTAATCCCACGGTCGCCTATGGCTACACCTTC.

V usage is TRBV6-5 and J usage is TRBJ2-7; 12 bases fit TRBD1. V dropped 6 bases and J dropped 5; count of bases not matched to a gene: 8. The CDR3 extends over 15 amino acids. The germline CDR1 and CDR2 sequences are MNHEY and SVGAGI. CDR3 nucleotide sequence: TGTGCCAGCAGCCTCCCCGGGACAGGGGGCCACGAGCAGTACTTC. It is translated as CASSLPGTGGHEQYF.

This rearrangement joins TRBV9 to TRBJ1-3, with no clear D. V was pared by 2 bases and J by 4 bases, with 10 bases between. Germline lookup yields CDR1 SGDLS and CDR2 YYNGEE. CDR3 length: 14 amino acids. The CDR3 region is CASSVGFEGNTIYF. The CDR3 DNA reads TGTGCCAGCAGCGTGGGGTTCGAGGGAAACACCATATATTTT.

This clone was seen at least ten times. The chain uses TRBV7-3 and TRBJ2-3; perhaps D is TRBD1 or TRBD2 (6 bases each). This CDR3 is 17 amino acids long. Trimming pared 2 bases from V and 2 bases from J, leaving 17 bases between. Germline V gene lookup returns CDR1 SGHTA and CDR2 FQGTGA. Here the CDR3 reads CASSLYGGRALTDTQYF. The DNA of the CDR3 is TGTGCCAGCAGCTTATATGGGGGGCGGGCCCTCACAGATACGCAGTATTTT.

V usage is TRBV10-3 and J usage is TRBJ2-6; D gene uncertain. The CDR3 runs 12 residues. Germline V gene sequence: CDR1 ENHRY, CDR2 SYGVKD. The germline V and J ends were trimmed by 10 bases and 2 bases, with 6 bases remaining between them. CDR3 coding DNA: TGTGCCAGTTCTCCTGGGGCCAACGTCCTGACTTTC. It encodes CASSPGANVLTF.